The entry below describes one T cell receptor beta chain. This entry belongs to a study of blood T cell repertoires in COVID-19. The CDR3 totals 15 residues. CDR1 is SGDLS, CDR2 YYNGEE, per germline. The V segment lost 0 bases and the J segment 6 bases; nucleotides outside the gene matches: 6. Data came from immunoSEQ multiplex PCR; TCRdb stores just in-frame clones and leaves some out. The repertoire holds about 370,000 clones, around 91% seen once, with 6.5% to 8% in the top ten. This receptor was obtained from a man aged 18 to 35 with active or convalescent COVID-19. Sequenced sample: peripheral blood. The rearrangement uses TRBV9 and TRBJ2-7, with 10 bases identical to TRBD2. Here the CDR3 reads CASSVESSGRAEQYF. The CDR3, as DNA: TGTGCCAGCAGCGTAGAGTCGAGCGGGAGGGCCGAGCAGTACTTC.